Listed below are T cell receptor beta chains from one sample, sequenced in a study of blood T cell repertoires in COVID-19. The data were produced by immunoSEQ multiplex PCR, yet TCRdb's version contains in-frame clones alone and is incomplete. The sample comprises more than 200,000 clones, around 80% of which are singletons, and approximately 4% rests with the top ten. Material for sequencing was peripheral blood. The receptors originated from a woman aged 35 to 49 with active or convalescent COVID-19. Both conserved end residues are part of each CDR3. A D gene is named only where the DNA matches it firmly. Clone size appears in some rows only: once, few, many, or a class for an expanded clone.

cdr3_nt: TGTGCCAGCAGTAACCGGGAGGGCAGGGGAGCTTTCTTT
cdr3_aa: CASSNREGRGAFF
j_call: TRBJ1-1
clone_size: .
v_call: TRBV6-5
d_call: .

cdr3_nt: TGTGCCAGCAGTACGGGATACACCGGGGAGCTGTTTTTT
cdr3_aa: CASSTGYTGELFF
j_call: TRBJ2-2
clone_size: .
v_call: TRBV6-2/TRBV6-3
d_call: .

cdr3_nt: TGTGCCACCAGTGATTCCGGGACGTTGGGACAGATGAACACTGAAGCTTTCTTT
cdr3_aa: CATSDSGTLGQMNTEAFF
j_call: TRBJ1-1
clone_size: few
v_call: TRBV24-1
d_call: TRBD1

cdr3_nt: TGTGCCAGCAGCTCCGTCCCGGGACTAGCGGGGGGTGGTACGCAGTATTTT
cdr3_aa: CASSSVPGLAGGGTQYF
j_call: TRBJ2-3
clone_size: .
v_call: TRBV5-5
d_call: TRBD2

cdr3_nt: TGTGCCAGCAGCTTGGTATCTGCAGGGGAAGACATTCAGTACTTC
cdr3_aa: CASSLVSAGEDIQYF
j_call: TRBJ2-4
clone_size: .
v_call: TRBV5-4
d_call: .

cdr3_nt: TGTGCCAGTAGTATAGGAGGCACAGATACGCAGTATTTT
cdr3_aa: CASSIGGTDTQYF
j_call: TRBJ2-3
clone_size: .
v_call: TRBV19
d_call: .

cdr3_nt: TGTGCCTGGGGGACAGGGAAAAGAGCTTTCTTT
cdr3_aa: CAWGTGKRAFF
j_call: TRBJ1-1
clone_size: .
v_call: TRBV30
d_call: TRBD1

cdr3_nt: TGTGCCATCAGTGAGTCTAACTACAGGGATGAAGCCAAAAACATTCAGTACTTC
cdr3_aa: CAISESNYRDEAKNIQYF
j_call: TRBJ2-4
clone_size: .
v_call: TRBV10-3
d_call: .

cdr3_nt: TGTGCCAGCAGTTGGGGGGACGGCTACACCTTC
cdr3_aa: CASSWGDGYTF
j_call: TRBJ1-2
clone_size: .
v_call: TRBV28
d_call: .

cdr3_nt: TGCGCCAGCAGCTTGGGGACAGGGTATGAAGAGACCCAGTACTTC
cdr3_aa: CASSLGTGYEETQYF
j_call: TRBJ2-5
clone_size: .
v_call: TRBV5-1
d_call: TRBD1